This T cell receptor (beta chain) was sequenced during a study of T cell responses to AZD1222 COVID-19 vaccine. Study outcomes and limitations: Repertoire sampling occurred only after the peak T cell response. The donor cohort was predominantly white British with a female majority, and clonal diversity may have been underestimated. At study baseline, merely six AZD1222 recipients were seropositive. Spike-spanning, vaccine-associated CD4 TCRs were dominant at 160-218 and 743-854.

Some clones are missing from TCRdb's copy, which holds only in-frame ones; the method was immunoSEQ multiplex PCR. The sample has 150,000 to 200,000 clones, around 93% seen once. Worth noting for this clone: The antigen is undetermined.

This CDR3 spans 14 amino acids. Per germline, CDR1 SGHAT and CDR2 FQNNGV. Trimming removed 1 base at V and 2 bases at J, with 9 bases between. This specimen was peripheral blood, taken on day 0 of AZD1222 vaccination. The clonotype originates from an adult in good health. This chain links TRBV11-2 with TRBJ2-7; D is uncertain. Written as DNA, the CDR3 is TGTGCCAGCAGCTTAGGGCAGCCCACCTACGAGCAGTACTTC. Its protein product is CASSLGQPTYEQYF.